This T cell receptor (beta chain) comes out of a study of blood T cell repertoires in COVID-19. Germline V CDR1 and CDR2: LNHNV, YYDKDF (reference sequence). V lost 9 bases and J lost 3, with 17 bases in between. CDR3 length: 14 amino acids. Clones were sequenced by immunoSEQ multiplex PCR, and TCRdb holds only the in-frame ones, with some missing. The sample has more than 150,000 clones; under 85% are singletons. The chain carries TRBV15 and TRBJ2-5; weak D call: TRBD1 (8 bases). Sequenced: peripheral blood. This clonotype was sampled from a human donor in a cohort sampled during active COVID-19. This chain's CDR3 is CATQTGGGEETQYF. CDR3 bases: TGTGCCACACAAACAGGGGGAGGGGAAGAGACCCAGTACTTC.